The sequence of this T cell receptor beta chain was determined in a study of blood T cell repertoires in COVID-19. On the study more broadly: Researchers got acute and convalescent COVID-19 samples from the United States, Italy and Spain. PBMCs, B-cell-depleted T cells, or T cells provided the cDNA or gDNA that made up the material.

In the source study's methods: Estimation of nucleated cell counts relied on the amplification of reference gene primers. Generated by immunoSEQ multiplex PCR, the TCRdb table keeps only in-frame clones and is missing some. Clone size and V and J calls were adopted from that table, with D and trimming inferred from the DNA. The table records approximately 80,000 clones, about 83% of them present only once. This receptor was obtained from a woman in her sixties or seventies with acute or convalescent COVID-19. The sample comprised peripheral blood.

CDR3 in DNA: TGTGCCAGCAGCCAAGATCGGTGGGGCCCTGAAGCTTTCTTT. This encodes CASSQDRWGPEAFF. The chain joins TRBV3-1 (or the pseudogene TRBV3-2) to TRBJ1-1, with D maybe TRBD1 (5 bases). CDR1 is LGHDT, CDR2 YNNKEL, per germline (reference sequence). V lost 0 bases and J lost 6, with 11 bases in between. The CDR3 length is 14 residues.